The 27 T cell receptor beta chains below come from one sample, sequenced in a study of T cell changes during pregnancy in multiple sclerosis. Profiling relied on immunoSEQ multiplex PCR, and the TCRdb table lists in-frame clones only, not all of them. Among approximately 84,000 clones listed, about 95% were seen once. Sequencing used peripheral blood, obtained in the third trimester of pregnancy. These receptors came from a female donor with multiple sclerosis, enrolled in a pregnancy study.

J is TRBJ2-7 and V is TRBV18; D is possibly TRBD1 (6 bases). V was clipped by 4 bases and J by 6 bases, with 13 bases between them. CDR1 is KGHSH and CDR2 is LQKENI in the germline V gene. This CDR3 region has 13 residues. CDR3 sequence (DNA): TGTGCCAGCTCACTAAATACAGGGCCCGAGCAGTACTTC. It specifies CASSLNTGPEQYF.

The chain uses TRBV6-6 and TRBJ2-7, with 9 bases fitting TRBD2. Germline values: CDR1 MNHNY, CDR2 SVGAGI (reference sequence). The CDR3 is 15 amino acids. V lost 4 bases to trimming and J lost 2 bases; unmatched junction nucleotides: 6. The CDR3 loop reads CASSLSGGIAYEQYF. The CDR3, as DNA: TGTGCCAGCAGTTTAAGCGGGGGGATCGCCTACGAGCAGTACTTC.

The chain is built from TRBV6-1 and TRBJ2-1; D ambiguous. CDR1 and CDR2 (germline): MNHNS, SASEGT. CDR3 length: 15 amino acids. The V end was cut by 4 bases, the J end by 0 bases, with 10 bases between. CDR3 in DNA: TGTGCCAGCAGTGGCGCTCCGGGCTCCTACAATGAGCAGTTCTTC. The encoded protein is CASSGAPGSYNEQFF.

The rearrangement uses TRBV5-5 and TRBJ2-7, with no clear D. From germline, CDR1 is SGHKS and CDR2 YYEKEE (reference sequence). Trimming removed 4 bases from V and 1 base from J, with 9 bases in between. The CDR3 is 13 residues long. The CDR3 is CASSEDISYEQYF. The CDR3, as DNA: TGTGCCAGCAGCGAAGACATATCCTACGAGCAGTACTTC.

The V gene is TRBV2, the J gene TRBJ1-5; D call uncertain. Germline V CDR1 and CDR2: SNHLY, FYNNEI. The CDR3 runs to 12 residues. Trimming stripped 3 bases from V and 6 bases from J, with 6 bases between. DNA for the CDR3: TGTGCCAGCAGTGAGGGAGGTCAGCCCCAGCATTTT. Protein: CASSEGGQPQHF.

The CDR3 is CASSHSGPGEQYF. CDR3 bases: TGTGCCAGCAGCCACTCAGGGCCGGGCGAGCAGTACTTC. V gene TRBV7-9 combines with J gene TRBJ2-7, with D possibly matching TRBD1 (5 bases). The CDR3 has 13 amino acids. The V end was cut by 5 bases, the J end by 6 bases, with 14 bases between. From germline, CDR1 is SEHNR and CDR2 FQNEAQ (reference sequence).

The V call is TRBV9, the J call TRBJ2-1, with D possibly matching TRBD2 (5 bases). Germline CDR1 reads SGDLS; CDR2 reads YYNGEE. There are 15 residues in the CDR3. The ends were cut back, 0 bases at V and 9 bases at J, with 16 bases in the middle. CDR3 DNA sequence: TGTGCCAGCAGCGTAGATGGTACGGGGTTTGGTGAGCAGTTCTTC. As protein: CASSVDGTGFGEQFF.

The gene calls are TRBV2 and TRBJ1-4; unclear D gene. Germline V gene lookup returns CDR1 SNHLY and CDR2 FYNNEI. With 8 bases removed from V and 8 bases from J, the gap between germline ends came to 12 bases. The CDR3 consists of 12 residues. As DNA, the CDR3 is TGTGCCAGCTTCGACAAGCTAGAAAAACTGTTTTTT. It is translated as CASFDKLEKLFF.

The chain employs TRBV4-1 and TRBJ2-5; 11 nucleotides agree with TRBD2. Losses at the gene ends were 3 bases for V and 5 bases for J; bases not matched to a gene: 8. Germline CDR1 is MGHRA and CDR2 is YSYEKL. CDR3 size: 16 residues. This chain's CDR3 is CASSHPGTSGEETQYF. The CDR3 DNA reads as TGCGCCAGCAGCCACCCCGGGACTAGCGGTGAGGAGACCCAGTACTTC.

This clone was counted ten times or more. The chain links TRBV18 to TRBJ2-2, with D perhaps matching TRBD1 (5 bases). The CDR3 has 15 residues. Trimming took off 8 bases at V and 0 bases at J, with 13 bases between the two ends. CDR1 is KGHSH and CDR2 is LQKENI in the germline V gene. The CDR3 spells CASHRQPANTGELFF. As DNA, the CDR3 is TGTGCCAGCCATCGACAGCCCGCGAACACCGGGGAGCTGTTTTTT. Looking up the rest from reference TRBV18 and TRBJ2-2 gives the full variable domain: NAGVMQNPRHLVRRRGQEARLRCSPMKGHSHVYWYRQLPEEGLKFMVYLQKENIIDESGMPKERFSAEFPKEGPSILRIQQVVRGDSAAYFCASHRQPANTGELFFGEGSRLTVL.

The CDR3 DNA follows: TGTGCCAGCAGTTATGTTTTCGGTCAGCCCCAGCATTTT. Residues: CASSYVFGQPQHF. V gene TRBV6-6 combines with J gene TRBJ1-5; D gene ambiguous. This CDR3 has 13 residues. The germline V gene has CDR1 MNHNY and CDR2 SVGAGI (reference sequence). V was shortened by 3 bases and J by 6 bases, with 9 bases between the two germline ends.

The rearrangement links TRBV11-2 to TRBJ2-1, with 15 bases fitting TRBD2. Unmatched junction bases numbered 5, after V lost 4 bases and J lost 7 bases. The CDR3 totals 16 residues. Germline CDR1 is SGHAT and CDR2 is FQNNGV. CDR3 in amino acids: CASSWTSGGVLNEQFF. In DNA, the CDR3 is TGTGCCAGCAGCTGGACTAGCGGGGGGGTTTTAAATGAGCAGTTCTTC.

V gene TRBV7-2 combines with J gene TRBJ2-7; D is possibly TRBD1 (6 bases). V gave up 4 bases and J gave up 4 bases, with 26 bases separating them. This CDR3 region has 18 residues. In germline, CDR1 is SGHTA, CDR2 FQGNSA. For the CDR3, the DNA is TGTGCCAGCAGCTCCAAGAAGGGGCAGGGGCCGGGTACATACGAGCAGTACTTC. Its protein product is CASSSKKGQGPGTYEQYF. The variable domain in full, with the rest retrieved from reference TRBV7-2 and TRBJ2-7, is GAGVSQSPSNKVTEKGKDVELRCDPISGHTALYWYRQSLGQGLEFLIYFQGNSAPDKSGLPSDRFSAERTGGSVSTLTIQRTQQEDSAVYLCASSSKKGQGPGTYEQYFGPGTRLTVT.

The rearrangement uses TRBV6-1 and TRBJ2-7; D gene uncertain. V was cut by 8 bases and J by 1 base, with 9 bases left in between. Germline CDR1 MNHNS, CDR2 SASEGT. The CDR3 runs 12 residues. DNA for the CDR3: TGTGCCAGCGGCCAGACTTCCTACGAGCAGTACTTC. Its translation is CASGQTSYEQYF.

This chain connects TRBV7-6 to TRBJ2-7; a weak D match, TRBD1 (6 bases). Deletions cut 5 bases from V and 5 bases from J, with 16 bases between. This CDR3 spans 14 amino acids. CDR1 and CDR2 from the germline V gene are SGHVS and FNYEAQ. The CDR3 DNA reads TGTGCCAGCAGCGATATCGACAGGTCCCACGAGCAGTACTTC. Residues: CASSDIDRSHEQYF.

This chain links TRBV27 with TRBJ1-6; TRBD1 matches 10 bases. Germline V gives CDR1 MNHEY, CDR2 SMNVEV (reference sequence). CDR3 size: 14 residues. V lost 6 bases to trimming and J lost 7 bases; unmatched junction nucleotides: 3. The CDR3 bases are TGTGCCAGCAGCTGGACAGGGGGAAATTCACCCCTCCACTTT. Translating gives CASSWTGGNSPLHF.

The gene calls are TRBV7-9 and TRBJ2-7, with D possibly TRBD1 on 6 matching bases. Trimming stripped 9 bases from V and 4 bases from J, with 25 bases between. The CDR3 contains 16 residues. Per the germline V gene, CDR1 is SEHNR and CDR2 is FQNEAQ (reference sequence). DNA of the CDR3: TGTGCCAGTTTAGGCCCCCGTGGCACAGGGAATTACGAGCAGTACTTC. Translating it yields CASLGPRGTGNYEQYF.

The chain carries TRBV6-1 and TRBJ1-1, with no clear D. Trimming stripped 5 bases from V and 0 bases from J, with 10 bases between. The CDR3 runs to 14 residues. Germline V CDR1 and CDR2: MNHNS, SASEGT. The CDR3 DNA reads TGTGCCAGCAGTAATCTAGGTCTGAACACTGAAGCTTTCTTT. Translating it yields CASSNLGLNTEAFF.

The rearrangement uses TRBV4-1 and TRBJ2-7; D possibly corresponds to TRBD1 (6 bases). The germline gives CDR1 MGHRA, CDR2 YSYEKL. Trimming left V 2 bases short and J 4 bases short, with 18 bases between. The CDR3 has 16 amino acids. The CDR3 DNA reads as TGCGCCAGCAGCCAAAGTACTGGGACACCCCTTTACGAGCAGTACTTC. It is translated as CASSQSTGTPLYEQYF.

J is TRBJ2-2 and V is TRBV13; 7 nucleotides match TRBD2. With 5 bases clipped from V and 3 bases from J, the junction kept 6 bases outside the gene matches. Germline V gene sequence: CDR1 PRHDT, CDR2 FYEKMQ (reference sequence). The CDR3 runs to 15 residues. The CDR3: CASSDRGRDTGELFF. DNA of the CDR3: TGTGCCAGCAGCGATCGGGGGAGGGACACCGGGGAGCTGTTTTTT.

The chain carries TRBV25-1 and TRBJ2-5, with 15 positions matching TRBD2. This CDR3 comprises 18 residues. In germline, CDR1 is MGHDK, CDR2 SYGVNS. With V trimmed by 2 bases and J by 0 bases, 4 bases remained unmatched. The CDR3 here is CASSEPGLAGGYQETQYF. CDR3 sequence (DNA): TGTGCCAGCAGTGAACCCGGACTAGCGGGGGGGTACCAAGAGACCCAGTACTTC.

The chain carries TRBV7-6 and TRBJ2-7; D may be TRBD1 (5 bases). This CDR3 is 12 amino acids long. V lost 5 bases, J lost 4 bases, and 9 bases lay in between. Per germline, CDR1 SGHVS and CDR2 FNYEAQ. The CDR3 DNA follows: TGTGCCAGCAGCAACACAGGATACGAGCAGTACTTC. Translation: CASSNTGYEQYF.

V and J are TRBV5-1 and TRBJ2-7, with D perhaps TRBD2 (6 bases). The CDR3 loop spans 15 amino acids. V lost 0 bases and J lost 6, with 16 bases in between. Germline V gene sequence: CDR1 SGHRS, CDR2 YFSETQ. The CDR3 coding sequence is TGCGCCAGCAGCTTGGAAGTCGGAGGGCCTCCCGAGCAGTACTTC. It specifies CASSLEVGGPPEQYF.

The J gene is TRBJ2-5, the V gene TRBV19, with a tentative D call TRBD1 (6 bases). V was trimmed by 3 bases and J by 2 bases, leaving 13 bases between them. The CDR3 consists of 15 residues. CDR1 LNHDA and CDR2 SQIVND come from the germline V gene (reference sequence). CDR3 sequence (DNA): TGTGCCAGTAGTATCGGACAGTACCTTCAAGAGACCCAGTACTTC. Residues: CASSIGQYLQETQYF.

This CDR3 reads CASSQNRGPRTEAFF. CDR3 nucleotides: TGTGCCAGCAGCCAAAACAGGGGGCCTCGAACTGAAGCTTTCTTT. This sequence joins TRBV14 and TRBJ1-1, with 9 nucleotides matching TRBD1. Trimming at V came to 2 bases and at J to 5 bases, leaving 6 bases not matched to a gene. This CDR3 spans 15 amino acids. The germline gives CDR1 SGHDN, CDR2 FVKESK.

The chain is built from TRBV6-5 and TRBJ1-1; 7 bases agree with TRBD1. This CDR3 is 14 amino acids long. CDR1 is MNHEY and CDR2 is SVGAGI in the germline V gene. Trimming removed 0 bases from V and 10 bases from J; junction bases left unmatched: 8. The CDR3: CASSYSGTERTAFF. The CDR3 DNA follows: TGTGCCAGCAGTTACTCCGGGACAGAGCGCACAGCTTTCTTT.

This chain uses TRBV9 with TRBJ2-1; 9 nucleotides align to TRBD2. V was clipped by 0 bases and J by 9 bases; unmatched bases: 7. The CDR3 spans 15 residues. Germline V lookup: CDR1 SGDLS, CDR2 YYNGEE. CDR3 residues: CASSVVVAGVGEQFF. In DNA, the CDR3 is TGTGCCAGCAGCGTAGTGGTAGCGGGGGTGGGTGAGCAGTTCTTC. Using reference TRBV9 and TRBJ2-1 for the parts outside the CDR3, the full variable domain is DSGVTQTPKHLITATGQRVTLRCSPRSGDLSVYWYQQSLDQGLQFLIQYYNGEERAKGNILERFSAQQFPDLHSELNLSSLELGDSALYFCASSVVVAGVGEQFFGPGTRLTVL.